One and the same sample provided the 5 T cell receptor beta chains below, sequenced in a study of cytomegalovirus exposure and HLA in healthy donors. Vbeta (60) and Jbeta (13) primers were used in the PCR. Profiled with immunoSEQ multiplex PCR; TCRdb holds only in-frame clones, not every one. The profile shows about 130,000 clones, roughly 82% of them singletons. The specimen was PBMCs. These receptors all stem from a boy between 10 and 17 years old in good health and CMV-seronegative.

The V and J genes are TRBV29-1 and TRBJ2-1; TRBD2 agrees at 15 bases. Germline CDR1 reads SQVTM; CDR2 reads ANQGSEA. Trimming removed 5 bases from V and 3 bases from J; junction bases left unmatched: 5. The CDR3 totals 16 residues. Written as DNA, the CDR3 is TGCAGCGTTTTGGGACTAGCGGGAGGTCTCTACAATGAGCAGTTCTTC. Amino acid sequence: CSVLGLAGGLYNEQFF.

The CDR3 sequence: CASSQTGSSGNTIYF. CDR3 bases: TGTGCCAGCAGCCAAACAGGCAGCTCTGGAAACACCATATATTTT. This rearrangement joins TRBV4-2 to TRBJ1-3; weak D call: TRBD1 (5 bases). The ends were cut back, 2 bases at V and 0 bases at J, with 8 bases in the middle. The CDR3 has 15 amino acids. The germline CDR1 and CDR2 sequences are LGHNA and YNFKEQ.

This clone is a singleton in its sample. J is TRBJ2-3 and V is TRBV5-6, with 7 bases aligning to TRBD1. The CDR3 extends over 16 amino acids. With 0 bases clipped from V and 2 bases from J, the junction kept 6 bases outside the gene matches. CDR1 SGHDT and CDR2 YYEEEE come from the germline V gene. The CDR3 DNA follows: TGTGCCAGCAGCTTGGATTGGCAGGGGGTCACAGATACGCAGTATTTT. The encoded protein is CASSLDWQGVTDTQYF.

Here the CDR3 reads CASSYSSTRTEAFF. The CDR3 region has the DNA TGTGCCAGCAGTTACTCGTCAACTCGCACTGAAGCTTTCTTT. The rearrangement uses TRBV6-5 and TRBJ1-1, with D hard to call. The germline V gene has CDR1 MNHEY and CDR2 SVGAGI. Between the trimmed V and J ends, which lost 0 bases and 4 bases, there was a span of 9 bases. There are 14 residues in the CDR3.

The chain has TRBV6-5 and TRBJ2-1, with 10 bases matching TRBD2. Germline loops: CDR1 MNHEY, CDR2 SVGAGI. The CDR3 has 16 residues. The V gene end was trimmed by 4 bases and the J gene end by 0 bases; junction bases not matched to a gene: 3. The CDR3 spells CASSSRLAGSYNEQFF. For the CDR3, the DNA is TGTGCCAGCAGTTCCCGACTAGCGGGCTCCTACAATGAGCAGTTCTTC.